These 5 T cell receptor beta chains share one sample of origin, sequenced in a study of T cell responses to AZD1222 COVID-19 vaccine. This table comes from immunoSEQ multiplex PCR, and its TCRdb copy is limited to in-frame clones, with some not included. The sample lists about 130,000 clones; 84% were seen once. Specimen: peripheral blood, collected on day 0 of AZD1222 vaccination. These receptors were collected from an adult in good health.

J is TRBJ1-2 and V is TRBV7-9; D perhaps matches TRBD1 (6 bases). The CDR3 has 16 residues. CDR1 SEHNR and CDR2 FQNEAQ come from the germline V gene (reference sequence). V was clipped by 5 bases and J by 3 bases, with 19 bases between them. The CDR3 sequence: CASSRPRGREDYGYTF. The CDR3 nucleotides are TGTGCCAGCAGCAGACCCAGGGGAAGGGAGGACTATGGCTACACCTTC.

The chain employs TRBV11-2 and TRBJ1-5; TRBD1 aligns across 7 bases. V lost 1 base, J lost 5 bases, and 2 bases stayed unmatched. This CDR3 is built from 14 residues. CDR1 and CDR2 (germline): SGHAT, FQNNGV. The CDR3 DNA sequence: TGTGCCAGCAGCTTAGGACAGGGTTATCAGCCCCAGCATTTT. Residues: CASSLGQGYQPQHF.

This rearrangement joins TRBV9 to TRBJ1-1; no reliable D call. The V end lost 7 bases, the J end lost 1 base, and 8 bases lay between the germline ends. Germline lookup yields CDR1 SGDLS and CDR2 YYNGEE. This CDR3 contains 12 residues. CDR3: CASGMWNTEAFF. The CDR3 region has the DNA TGTGCCAGCGGAATGTGGAACACTGAAGCTTTCTTT.

This rearrangement joins TRBV19 to TRBJ2-6; a weak D match, TRBD1 (6 bases). Trimming cost V 4 bases and J 2 bases, with 12 bases left between them. CDR1 is LNHDA, CDR2 SQIVND, per germline (reference sequence). CDR3 length: 16 residues. In DNA, the CDR3 is TGTGCCAGTAGTACACAACAGGGACCTGGGGCCAACGTCCTGACTTTC. This translates into CASSTQQGPGANVLTF.

The chain combines TRBV7-9 with TRBJ1-3; D remains unclear. Germline CDR1 reads SEHNR; CDR2 reads FQNEAQ (reference sequence). This CDR3 has 15 amino acids. Trimming took 2 bases from V and 3 from J, leaving 11 bases between them. CDR3 protein: CASSLMKPIGNTIYF. Here the CDR3 DNA reads TGTGCCAGCAGCTTAATGAAACCAATTGGAAACACCATATATTTT.